Listed below are T cell receptor beta chains from one sample, sequenced in a study of T cell responses to AZD1222 COVID-19 vaccine. Repertoires were generated with immunoSEQ multiplex PCR, while TCRdb's copy carries only in-frame clones and drops some. This table holds about 210,000 clones, around 94% found once. The sample here was peripheral blood, taken 28 days after the second dose of the MenACWY control vaccine. These receptors were taken from an adult who received the MenACWY meningococcal vaccine as a control. Both conserved end residues are part of each CDR3. A D gene is named only where the DNA matches it firmly. The size field is filled for only some rows; it gives once, few, many or a size class.

d_gene | j_gene | v_gene | abundance | CDR3aa | CDR3nt
. | TRBJ2-7 | TRBV7-9 | . | CASSPYPYEQYF | TGTGCCAGCAGCCCTTACCCGTACGAGCAGTACTTC
. | TRBJ1-5 | TRBV10-1 | . | CASTPGGNQPQHF | TGCGCCAGCACCCCTGGGGGCAATCAGCCCCAGCATTTT
. | TRBJ2-2 | TRBV4-2 | . | CASSQDLGVDTGELFF | TGTGCCAGCAGCCAAGATCTGGGGGTGGACACCGGGGAGCTGTTTTTT
TRBD1 | TRBJ1-2 | TRBV28 | . | CASREQGISYGYTF | TGTGCCAGCAGAGAACAGGGGATTAGCTATGGCTACACCTTC
TRBD1 | TRBJ2-5 | TRBV7-9 | . | CASSQVLGQQETQYF | TGTGCCAGCAGCCAAGTACTGGGACAGCAAGAGACCCAGTACTTC
. | TRBJ1-4 | TRBV7-9 | . | CASSLVQGATNEKLFF | TGTGCCAGCAGCTTAGTACAGGGCGCAACTAATGAAAAACTGTTTTTT
. | TRBJ1-6 | TRBV19 | . | CASSIGQSNSPLHF | TGTGCCAGTAGTATCGGACAGAGTAATTCACCCCTCCACTTT
TRBD1 | TRBJ2-7 | TRBV10-3 | . | CAISASRDSSYEQYF | TGTGCCATCAGCGCGAGCCGGGACAGCTCCTACGAGCAGTACTTC
. | TRBJ2-7 | TRBV2 | . | CASTTSYEQYF | TGTGCCAGCACCACTTCCTACGAGCAGTACTTC
. | TRBJ1-3 | TRBV28 | . | CASSETVVSGNTIYF | TGTGCCAGCAGCGAAACGGTAGTCTCTGGAAACACCATATATTTT
. | TRBJ1-1 | TRBV15 | . | CATSRDLGDEAFF | TGTGCCACCAGCAGAGATCTCGGCGATGAAGCTTTCTTT
. | TRBJ1-5 | TRBV2 | . | CASSEESGASQPQHF | TGTGCCAGCAGTGAAGAATCGGGGGCTAGTCAGCCCCAGCATTTT
. | TRBJ1-1 | TRBV27 | . | CASRPPWNTEAFF | TGTGCCAGCAGGCCCCCTTGGAACACTGAAGCTTTCTTT
TRBD1 | TRBJ1-5 | TRBV7-8 | . | CASSTRQGANREGNQPQHF | TGTGCCAGCAGCACAAGACAGGGGGCGAATAGGGAGGGCAATCAGCCCCAGCATTTT
. | TRBJ2-5 | TRBV2 | . | CASTTDRRETQYF | TGTGCCAGCACTACCGACAGGAGAGAGACCCAGTACTTC
. | TRBJ2-7 | TRBV30 | . | CAWGRDSYEQYF | TGTGCCTGGGGGCGGGACTCCTACGAGCAGTACTTC
. | TRBJ1-1 | TRBV9 | . | CASSVDGDGLNTEAFF | TGTGCCAGCAGCGTAGATGGGGACGGATTGAACACTGAAGCTTTCTTT
. | TRBJ2-7 | TRBV27 | . | CASSPRGDPSYEQYF | TGTGCCAGCAGTCCCCGGGGAGACCCCTCCTACGAGCAGTACTTC
TRBD2 | TRBJ2-1 | TRBV18 | . | CASSPSIGTSVKEQFF | TGTGCCAGCTCACCGTCGATAGGGACTAGCGTTAAAGAGCAGTTCTTC
. | TRBJ2-7 | TRBV9 | . | CASSVEGREQYF | TGTGCCAGCAGCGTAGAGGGACGGGAGCAGTACTTC
TRBD1 | TRBJ2-7 | TRBV28 | . | CASRDRTGEDYEQYF | TGTGCCAGCAGGGATAGGACAGGGGAGGACTACGAGCAGTACTTC
. | TRBJ1-2 | TRBV5-4 | . | CASSFYRLRGEDGYTF | TGTGCCAGCAGCTTCTACCGGTTGCGGGGAGAGGATGGCTACACCTTC
TRBD1 | TRBJ1-4 | TRBV28 | . | CASSWGPQGTNEKLFF | TGTGCCAGCAGTTGGGGGCCACAGGGGACTAATGAAAAACTGTTTTTT
. | TRBJ1-1 | TRBV6-6 | . | CASSRHDPRGNTEAFF | TGTGCCAGCAGTCGACACGACCCCCGGGGGAACACTGAAGCTTTCTTT
TRBD2 | TRBJ2-7 | TRBV7-2 | . | CASEREGLPNEQYF | TGTGCCTCCGAGCGGGAGGGCCTTCCCAACGAGCAGTACTTC
TRBD1 | TRBJ1-2 | TRBV19 | . | CASSILTATGVLGYTF | TGTGCCAGTAGTATCCTTACAGCGACAGGGGTGCTTGGCTACACCTTC
TRBD1 | TRBJ1-1 | TRBV6-5 | . | CASSPQGMGTEAFF | TGTGCCAGCAGCCCACAGGGGATGGGCACTGAAGCTTTCTTT
TRBD1 | TRBJ2-1 | TRBV7-2 | . | CASSSRKQGSEQFF | TGTGCCAGCAGCTCCCGAAAACAGGGGAGTGAGCAGTTCTTC
TRBD1 | TRBJ1-4 | TRBV30 | . | CAWSVFGTGDEKLFF | TGTGCCTGGAGTGTCTTTGGGACAGGGGATGAAAAACTGTTTTTT
. | TRBJ1-2 | TRBV5-4 | . | CASSPPAGAGDYGYTF | TGTGCCAGCAGCCCTCCCGCGGGGGCTGGGGACTATGGCTACACCTTC
. | TRBJ2-5 | TRBV25-1 | . | CASSESGVQETQYF | TGTGCCAGCAGTGAATCAGGGGTCCAAGAGACCCAGTACTTC
TRBD2 | TRBJ2-3 | TRBV5-4 | . | CASSLRLAVSTDTQYF | TGTGCCAGCAGCTTGAGGCTAGCGGTAAGCACAGATACGCAGTATTTT
. | TRBJ1-1 | TRBV2 | . | CASSLLLEAFF | TGTGCCAGCAGTCTTTTACTGGAAGCTTTCTTT
. | TRBJ1-6 | TRBV28 | . | CASSYGQASSPLHF | TGTGCCAGCAGTTATGGGCAGGCGAGTTCACCCCTCCACTTT
TRBD2 | TRBJ2-3 | TRBV7-3 | . | CASSVAGGLTDTQYF | TGTGCCAGCAGCGTTGCGGGGGGCCTCACAGATACGCAGTATTTT
. | TRBJ1-5 | TRBV6-6 | . | CASSYGGRGGNQPQHF | TGTGCCAGCAGTTACGGGGGCAGGGGAGGCAATCAGCCCCAGCATTTT
TRBD1 | TRBJ1-2 | TRBV28 | . | CASRGQASYGYTF | TGTGCCAGCAGAGGACAGGCGAGCTATGGCTACACCTTC
TRBD1 | TRBJ1-5 | TRBV7-9 | . | CASSFGQGGQPQHF | TGTGCCAGCAGCTTCGGACAGGGGGGTCAGCCCCAGCATTTT
. | TRBJ2-1 | TRBV5-1 | once | CASSQIGRDNEQFF | TGCGCCAGCAGCCAAATCGGACGGGACAATGAGCAGTTCTTC
. | TRBJ1-5 | TRBV15 | . | CATSRVNQGQPQHF | TGTGCCACCAGCAGAGTCAACCAGGGCCAGCCCCAGCATTTT
TRBD1 | TRBJ2-2 | TRBV2 | . | CASSDLDRGPGELFF | TGTGCCAGCAGTGACCTGGACAGGGGGCCCGGGGAGCTGTTTTTT
. | TRBJ1-1 | TRBV6-1 | once | CASSEWNTEAFF | TGTGCCAGCAGTGAATGGAACACTGAAGCTTTCTTT
. | TRBJ1-5 | TRBV12-3/TRBV12-4 | . | CASSFQVSQPQHF | TGTGCCAGCAGTTTCCAGGTCAGCCAGCCCCAGCATTTT
. | TRBJ1-1 | TRBV7-3 | . | CASSAGDMNTEAFF | TGTGCCAGCAGCGCAGGGGATATGAACACTGAAGCTTTCTTT
. | TRBJ1-1 | TRBV5-5 | . | CASSFAGSMNTEAFF | TGTGCCAGCAGCTTCGCAGGGAGCATGAACACTGAAGCTTTCTTT
TRBD1 | TRBJ2-7 | TRBV4-2 | . | CASSQDLRDRGPTYF | TGTGCCAGCAGCCAAGATCTCCGGGACAGGGGCCCGACGTACTTC
. | TRBJ2-7 | TRBV5-1 | . | CASRDSWKDEQYF | TGCGCCAGCAGAGACAGCTGGAAAGACGAGCAGTACTTC
. | TRBJ1-3 | TRBV6-1 | . | CASSEPPRGKNTIYF | TGTGCCAGCAGTGAACCCCCACGGGGCAAAAACACCATATATTTT
TRBD2 | TRBJ2-1 | TRBV7-2 | . | CASSSGLALNNEQFF | TGTGCCAGCAGCTCGGGACTAGCGCTCAACAATGAGCAGTTCTTC
. | TRBJ2-3 | TRBV28 | . | CASSLGAPDTQYF | TGTGCCAGCAGTTTAGGCGCCCCAGATACGCAGTATTTT
TRBD1 | TRBJ2-2 | TRBV7-9 | . | CASSLSPDRDSGELFF | TGTGCCAGCAGCTTATCCCCGGACAGGGACTCCGGGGAGCTGTTTTTT
. | TRBJ2-7 | TRBV11-2 | . | CASSLDLGGAGEQYF | TGTGCCAGCAGCTTAGATCTGGGGGGAGCGGGCGAGCAGTACTTC
. | TRBJ1-6 | TRBV19 | . | CASTSSGSANSPLHF | TGTGCCAGTACCTCTTCGGGCAGCGCAAATTCACCCCTCCACTTT
. | TRBJ2-1 | TRBV11-2 | . | CASSPGTGQFF | TGTGCCAGCAGCCCCGGGACCGGTCAGTTCTTC
TRBD2 | TRBJ2-5 | TRBV2 | . | CASSGTSGRAWETQYF | TGTGCCAGCAGTGGTACTAGCGGGAGGGCCTGGGAGACCCAGTACTTC